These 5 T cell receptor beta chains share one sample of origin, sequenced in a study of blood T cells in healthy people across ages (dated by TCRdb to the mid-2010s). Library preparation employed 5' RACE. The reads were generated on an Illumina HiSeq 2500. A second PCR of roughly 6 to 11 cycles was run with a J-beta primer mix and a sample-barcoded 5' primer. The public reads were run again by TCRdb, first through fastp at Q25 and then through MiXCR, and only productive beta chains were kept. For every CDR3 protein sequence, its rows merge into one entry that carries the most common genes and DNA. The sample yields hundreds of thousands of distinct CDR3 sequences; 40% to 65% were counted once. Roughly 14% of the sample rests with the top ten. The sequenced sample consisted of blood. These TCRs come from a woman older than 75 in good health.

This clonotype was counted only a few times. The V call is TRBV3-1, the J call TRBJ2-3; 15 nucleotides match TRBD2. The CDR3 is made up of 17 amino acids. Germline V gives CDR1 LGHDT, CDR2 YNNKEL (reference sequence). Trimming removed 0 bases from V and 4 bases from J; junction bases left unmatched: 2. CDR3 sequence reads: CASSQDRTSGRADTQYF. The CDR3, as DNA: TGTGCCAGCAGCCAAGATAGGACTAGCGGGAGGGCAGATACGCAGTATTTT.

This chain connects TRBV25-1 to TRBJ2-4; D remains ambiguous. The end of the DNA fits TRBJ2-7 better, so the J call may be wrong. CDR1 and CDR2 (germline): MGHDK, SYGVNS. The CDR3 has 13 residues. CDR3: CASSEVGWYEQYF. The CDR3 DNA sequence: TGTGCCAGCAGTGAGGTGGGCTGGTACGAGCAGTACTTC.

CDR3 region: CASSQEGTSGRADFRSYEQYF. The CDR3 DNA sequence: TGCGCCAGCAGCCAAGAAGGGACTAGCGGGAGGGCCGATTTCAGAAGCTACGAGCAGTACTTC. The rearrangement uses TRBV4-1 and TRBJ2-7; 16 nucleotides align to TRBD2. Per the germline V gene, CDR1 is MGHRA and CDR2 is YSYEKL. The CDR3 contains 21 residues. V lost 0 bases, J lost 3 bases, and 14 bases stayed unmatched.

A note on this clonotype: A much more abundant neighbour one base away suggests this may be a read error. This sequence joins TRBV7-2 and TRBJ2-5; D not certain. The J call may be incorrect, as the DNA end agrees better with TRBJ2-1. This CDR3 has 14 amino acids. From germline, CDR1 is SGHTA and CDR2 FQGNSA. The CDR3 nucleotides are TGTGCCAGCAGAACGTTAGGGCGTTCAGAGACCCAGTTCTTC. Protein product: CASRTLGRSETQFF.

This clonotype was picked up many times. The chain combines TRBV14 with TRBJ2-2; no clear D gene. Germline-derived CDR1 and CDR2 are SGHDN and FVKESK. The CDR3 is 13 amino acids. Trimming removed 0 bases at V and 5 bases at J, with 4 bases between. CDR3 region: CASSQDWTGELFF. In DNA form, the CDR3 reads TGTGCCAGCAGCCAAGATTGGACCGGGGAGCTGTTTTTT.